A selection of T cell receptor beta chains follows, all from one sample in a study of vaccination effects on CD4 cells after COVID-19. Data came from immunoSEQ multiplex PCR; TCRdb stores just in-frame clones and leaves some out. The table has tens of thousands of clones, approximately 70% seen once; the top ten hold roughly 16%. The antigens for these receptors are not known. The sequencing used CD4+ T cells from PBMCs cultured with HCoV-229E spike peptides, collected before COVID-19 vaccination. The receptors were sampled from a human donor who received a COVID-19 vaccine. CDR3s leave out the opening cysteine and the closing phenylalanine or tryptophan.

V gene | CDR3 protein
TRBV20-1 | SAPGPKLF
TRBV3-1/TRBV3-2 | ASSQDLLTGGQETQY
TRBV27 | ASSFVAVTEAF
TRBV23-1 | ASTNGTPITDTQY
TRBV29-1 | SVADSNTGELF
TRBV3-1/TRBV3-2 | ASSQVRDGYT
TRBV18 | ASSPGSLQETQY
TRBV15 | ATSRDGRETQY
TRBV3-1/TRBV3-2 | ASSQGGLVTGELF
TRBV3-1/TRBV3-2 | ASRPMNTEAF
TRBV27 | ASSLRDGGYYGYT
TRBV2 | ASTQGEGTEAF
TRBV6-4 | ASSDESSGSPDTQY